This paragraph reports one TCR beta chain. The antigen remains undetermined. This sample is part of a study of T-cell memory formation after mild COVID-19. Study-wide results and limits: The finding that pre-infection memory included some responding clones suggested that cross-reactive memory joined. In second-wave clones peaking day 37, SARS-CoV-2 specificity remained unconfirmed. Those CD4+ clones that contracted were mainly in CM and EM (CD8+ ones in EMRA).

V was clipped by 4 bases and J by 4 bases, with 8 bases between them. CDR1 LNHNV and CDR2 YYDKDF come from the germline V gene (reference sequence). The CDR3 loop spans 13 amino acids. TCRdb used MiXCR to reprocess the 5' RACE reads, holding one entry per CDR3 protein. The data show more than 75,000 distinct CDR3 sequences, with roughly 14% seen just once and roughly a third held by the top ten. This sequence was found in an adult woman who had mild COVID-19 (a few samples of this study predate the infection). Cell type and time point are not known. The sequenced material came from PBMCs or a T cell subset sorted from them (not recorded which). J is TRBJ1-5 and V is TRBV15, with TRBD1 as a possible D gene (6 bases). The CDR3 loop is CATSNRANQPQHF. Here the CDR3 DNA reads TGTGCCACCAGCAACAGGGCAAATCAGCCCCAGCATTTT. The whole variable domain, filled in from reference TRBV15 and TRBJ1-5, reads DAMVIQNPRYQVTQFGKPVTLSCSQTLNHNVMYWYQQKSSQAPKLLFHYYDKDFNNEADTPDNFQSRRPNTSFCFLDIRSPGLGDTAMYLCATSNRANQPQHFGDGTRLSIL.